A single sample is the source of the 5 T cell receptor beta chains below, sequenced in a study of blood T cell repertoires in COVID-19. Here immunoSEQ multiplex PCR was the method, and the copy in TCRdb shows in-frame clones only, minus some. The data contain under 250,000 clones, approximately 90% of them singletons. Sample: PBMCs or T cells enriched from blood (not recorded which). The receptors originated from a woman in her twenties or thirties with acute COVID-19.

The gene calls are TRBV7-9 and TRBJ1-2, with TRBD1 as a possible D gene (5 bases). The germline gives CDR1 SEHNR, CDR2 FQNEAQ (reference sequence). V lost 5 bases and J 2 bases, leaving 12 bases between the germline ends. This CDR3 has 14 amino acids. The CDR3 DNA follows: TGTGCCAGCAGCAGCGCCGGGGGGAACTATGGCTACACCTTC. Protein product: CASSSAGGNYGYTF.

This rearrangement joins TRBV11-2 to TRBJ2-1; possibly TRBD2 for D (5 bases). Germline-derived CDR1 and CDR2 are SGHAT and FQNNGV. V lost 5 bases to trimming and J lost 0 bases, with 11 bases between them. CDR3 length: 15 residues. In DNA, the CDR3 is TGTGCCAGCAGCCGGACTGTGAGCTCCTACAATGAGCAGTTCTTC. This translates into CASSRTVSSYNEQFF.

The chain uses TRBV19 and TRBJ1-5, with no clear D. Germline V CDR1 and CDR2: LNHDA, SQIVND (reference sequence). There are 13 residues in the CDR3. V gave up 4 bases and J gave up 7 bases, with 11 bases separating them. CDR3 protein: CASSRFSEQPQHF. In DNA, the CDR3 is TGTGCCAGTAGTAGGTTTTCGGAGCAGCCCCAGCATTTT.

The chain links TRBV7-2 to TRBJ1-3; perhaps TRBD1 as D (5 bases). The CDR3 has 16 residues. Deletions cut 4 bases from V and 0 bases from J, with 13 bases between. The germline V gene encodes CDR1 SGHTA and CDR2 FQGNSA. The CDR3 spells CASSSGRVSSGNTIYF. CDR3 nucleotide sequence: TGTGCCAGCAGCTCCGGCAGGGTCTCCTCTGGAAACACCATATATTTT. Drawing the rest from reference TRBV7-2 and TRBJ1-3, the complete variable domain is GAGVSQSPSNKVTEKGKDVELRCDPISGHTALYWYRQSLGQGLEFLIYFQGNSAPDKSGLPSDRFSAERTGGSVSTLTIQRTQQEDSAVYLCASSSGRVSSGNTIYFGEGSWLTVV.

This clone has only a few counts. The chain uses TRBV7-5 and TRBJ1-1; the table's D call, TRBD1, has no DNA check behind it. TRBV7-5 is marked as a pseudogene. CDR3 size: 15 residues. CDR3 DNA: TGTGCCAGAAGCTTAGTCCGTGACAGGGTCGGTGAAGCTTTCTTT. It is translated as CARSLVRDRVGEAFF.